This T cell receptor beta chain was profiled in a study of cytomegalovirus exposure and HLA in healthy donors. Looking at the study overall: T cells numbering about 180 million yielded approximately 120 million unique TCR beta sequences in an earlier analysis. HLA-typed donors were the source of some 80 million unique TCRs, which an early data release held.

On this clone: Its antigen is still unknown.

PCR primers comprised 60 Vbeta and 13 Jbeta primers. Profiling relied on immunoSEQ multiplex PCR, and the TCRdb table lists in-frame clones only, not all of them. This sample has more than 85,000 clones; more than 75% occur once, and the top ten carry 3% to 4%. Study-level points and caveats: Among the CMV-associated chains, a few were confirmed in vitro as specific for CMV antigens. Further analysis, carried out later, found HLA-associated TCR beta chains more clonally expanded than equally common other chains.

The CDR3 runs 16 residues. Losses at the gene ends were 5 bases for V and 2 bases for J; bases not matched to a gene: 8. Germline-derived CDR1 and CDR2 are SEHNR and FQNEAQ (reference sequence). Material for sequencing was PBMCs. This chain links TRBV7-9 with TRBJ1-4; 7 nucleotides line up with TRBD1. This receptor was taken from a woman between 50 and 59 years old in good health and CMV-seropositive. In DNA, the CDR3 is TGTGCCAGCAGCGTAGGGACAGCCGGTACTAATGAAAAACTGTTTTTT. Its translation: CASSVGTAGTNEKLFF.